One sample yielded the 25 T cell receptor beta chains listed below, sequenced in a study of T cells in localized non-small cell lung cancer. Assay used: immunoSEQ multiplex PCR; TCRdb lists only in-frame clones, some missing. This sample carries about 59,000 clones, 90% of them seen once, and the ten largest clones take roughly 2%. This sample comprised peripheral blood, obtained before any cancer treatment. These TCRs come from a woman aged 35-70 years with stage I lung adenocarcinoma.

The chain uses TRBV7-3 and TRBJ2-2, with 9 bases lining up with TRBD1. V was pared by 1 base and J by 5 bases, with 5 bases of the junction left unmatched. There are 16 residues in the CDR3. CDR1 is SGHTA and CDR2 is FQGTGA in the germline V gene. CDR3 region: CASSLKGGQGTGELFF. CDR3 sequence (DNA): TGTGCCAGCAGCTTAAAAGGCGGACAGGGGACCGGGGAGCTGTTTTTT.

This clone was picked up one time. This sequence joins TRBV5-4 and TRBJ2-7; TRBD2 is a possible D gene (6 bases). This CDR3 contains 16 residues. Germline CDR1 is SGHNT and CDR2 is YYREEE (reference sequence). The V and J ends lost 0 bases and 2 bases respectively, with 15 bases between them. The CDR3 nucleotides read TGTGCCAGCAGCTTGGGGGGAGCGGGTCCTACCTACGAGCAGTACTTC. Protein product: CASSLGGAGPTYEQYF.

This clone appeared once. Distinct nucleotide sequences in the sample also encode this CDR3. The chain couples TRBV19 to TRBJ2-2; 12 bases agree with TRBD2. Germline V gene lookup returns CDR1 LNHDA and CDR2 SQIVND (reference sequence). CDR3 length: 15 amino acids. The junction had 3 bases not matched to a gene; V was cut back by 4 bases and J by 6 bases. The DNA of the CDR3 is TGTGCCAGTAGTAACCGACTAGCGGGAGCCGGGGAGCTGTTTTTT. Translating gives CASSNRLAGAGELFF.

This chain joins TRBV28 and TRBJ2-3, with a weak D call TRBD1 (6 bases). The CDR3 sequence is 15 residues long. Germline values: CDR1 MDHEN, CDR2 SYDVKM. With 8 bases removed from V and 6 bases from J, the gap between germline ends came to 21 bases. The CDR3, as DNA: TGTGCCAGCTTATCGACAGGCCCAGAAACGGATACGCAGTATTTT. Translating gives CASLSTGPETDTQYF.

The gene calls are TRBV29-1 and TRBJ2-1; 9 bases are a match to TRBD2. The CDR3 has 12 amino acids. V lost 6 bases and J lost 12; bases outside the gene matches: 9. CDR1 is SQVTM and CDR2 is ANQGSEA in the germline V gene. This CDR3 is CSVEEGREGQFF. The DNA for the CDR3 is TGCAGCGTCGAGGAGGGGCGGGAGGGGCAGTTCTTC.

The chain couples TRBV30 to TRBJ2-2; 9 bases map to TRBD2. The CDR3 is made up of 15 amino acids. CDR1 is GTSNPN, CDR2 SVGIG, per germline (reference sequence). Trimming at V came to 3 bases and at J to 1 base, leaving 3 bases not matched to a gene. CDR3 bases: TGTGCCTGGAGCGATAGCGGGAGGAACACCGGGGAGCTGTTTTTT. This translates into CAWSDSGRNTGELFF.

The chain links TRBV7-8 to TRBJ2-1; D uncertain. Per germline, CDR1 SGHVS and CDR2 FQNEAQ. The V gene lost 0 bases and the J gene lost 6 bases, with 18 bases spanning the gap. The CDR3 contains 17 residues. Here the CDR3 DNA reads TGTGCCAGCAGCTTAGCGTATATAGCCCTACCCTCCAATGAGCAGTTCTTC. It codes for CASSLAYIALPSNEQFF.

The genes are TRBV5-1 and TRBJ1-1; 8 nucleotides match TRBD1. This CDR3 contains 15 residues. The germline CDR1 and CDR2 sequences are SGHRS and YFSETQ. V lost 1 base, J lost 0 bases, and 2 bases stayed unmatched. This chain's CDR3 is CASSLKQGVNTEAFF. The CDR3 nucleotides are TGCGCCAGCAGCTTGAAACAGGGGGTGAACACTGAAGCTTTCTTT.

V is TRBV28 and J is TRBJ1-1; possibly TRBD1 for D (5 bases). V shed 11 bases and J shed 5 bases, with 18 bases lying between them. Germline V CDR1 and CDR2: MDHEN, SYDVKM. There are 13 residues in the CDR3. The CDR3 here is CAGGISSRTEAFF. In DNA form, the CDR3 reads TGTGCCGGGGGAATTAGTTCGAGAACTGAAGCTTTCTTT.

The V and J genes are TRBV7-9 and TRBJ1-6; a weak D match, TRBD1 (5 bases). Germline lookup yields CDR1 SEHNR and CDR2 FQNEAQ (reference sequence). The CDR3 covers 14 residues. Deletions cut 5 bases from V and 11 bases from J, with 16 bases between. The CDR3 DNA is TGTGCCAGCAGCGAGGGAATGACGGGGGCACCCCTCCACTTT. This gives the protein CASSEGMTGAPLHF.

The chain couples TRBV11-2 to TRBJ2-5, with 7 bases identical to TRBD2. The J call may be in error: the DNA end matches TRBJ2-7 better. CDR1 and CDR2 from the germline V gene are SGHAT and FQNNGV. This CDR3 is built from 16 residues. The CDR3 loop reads CASSLFAGAVSYEQYF. In nucleotides, the CDR3 is TGTGCCAGCAGCTTATTCGCGGGAGCAGTGTCCTACGAGCAGTACTTC.

The chain couples TRBV19 to TRBJ2-2; 7 bases agree with TRBD1. Germline lookup yields CDR1 LNHDA and CDR2 SQIVND (reference sequence). V trimming: 10 bases; J trimming: 6 bases; junction bases outside the gene matches: 17. The CDR3 sequence is 16 residues long. CDR3 amino acids: CATINIRQGVAGELFF. The CDR3 DNA sequence: TGTGCCACCATAAATATCCGACAGGGCGTCGCCGGGGAGCTGTTTTTT. The whole variable domain, remainder taken from reference TRBV19 and TRBJ2-2, is DGGITQSPKYLFRKEGQNVTLSCEQNLNHDAMYWYRQDPGQGLRLIYYSQIVNDFQKGDIAEGYSVSREKKESFPLTVTSAQKNPTAFYLCATINIRQGVAGELFFGEGSRLTVL.

V gene TRBV19 combines with J gene TRBJ2-3, with a tentative D call TRBD2 (5 bases). The CDR3 extends over 15 amino acids. The germline gives CDR1 LNHDA, CDR2 SQIVND (reference sequence). The V end lost 6 bases, the J end lost 4 bases, and 17 bases lay between the germline ends. The CDR3 loop reads CASSINRGIADTQYF. CDR3 DNA sequence: TGTGCCAGTAGCATCAATCGAGGGATAGCAGATACGCAGTATTTT.

The J gene is TRBJ1-2, the V gene TRBV9; D remains unclear. The CDR3 is made up of 17 amino acids. With 0 bases removed from V and 2 bases from J, the gap between germline ends came to 17 bases. Germline CDR1 SGDLS, CDR2 YYNGEE. The CDR3 reads CASSVGVGVRSNYGYTF. DNA of the CDR3: TGTGCCAGCAGCGTAGGGGTCGGAGTGCGCTCGAACTATGGCTACACCTTC.

This chain joins TRBV10-3 and TRBJ1-2; D gene ambiguous. V lost 0 bases, J lost 4 bases, and 9 bases lay in between. In germline, CDR1 is ENHRY, CDR2 SYGVKD. The CDR3 consists of 14 residues. CDR3 region: CAISESSLGYGYTF. In DNA, the CDR3 is TGTGCCATCAGTGAGTCGTCCCTGGGCTATGGCTACACCTTC.

V and J are TRBV5-5 and TRBJ2-7; 7 bases agree with TRBD1. CDR1 SGHKS and CDR2 YYEKEE come from the germline V gene (reference sequence). The CDR3 is 12 amino acids. The V gene end was trimmed by 3 bases and the J gene end by 6 bases; junction bases not matched to a gene: 3. In DNA, the CDR3 is TGTGCCAGCAGCTCCCCAGGGGGCGAGCAGTACTTC. Translating gives CASSSPGGEQYF.

This sequence joins TRBV7-8 and TRBJ1-5, with D possibly being TRBD1 (5 bases). This CDR3 has 13 residues. The germline CDR1 and CDR2 sequences are SGHVS and FQNEAQ. Between the trimmed V and J ends, which lost 5 bases and 4 bases, there was a span of 9 bases. CDR3 sequence: CASSPQENQPQHF. Written as DNA, the CDR3 is TGTGCCAGCAGCCCACAGGAAAATCAGCCCCAGCATTTT.

J is TRBJ2-7 and V is TRBV7-9, with D perhaps matching TRBD1 (6 bases). V lost 5 bases and J lost 3, with 17 bases in between. The CDR3 runs 15 residues. Germline values: CDR1 SEHNR, CDR2 FQNEAQ (reference sequence). CDR3 nucleotides: TGTGCCAGCAGCCGAGGACAGACAAAGGACTACGAGCAGTACTTC. This translates into CASSRGQTKDYEQYF. Based on the CDR3 plus reference TRBV7-9 and TRBJ2-7, the full variable domain is DTGVSQNPRHKITKRGQNVTFRCDPISEHNRLYWYRQTLGQGPEFLTYFQNEAQLEKSRLLSDRFSAERPKGSFSTLEIQRTEQGDSAMYLCASSRGQTKDYEQYFGPGTRLTVT.

This chain joins TRBV2 and TRBJ1-1; D possibly corresponds to TRBD1 (5 bases). The V end lost 8 bases, the J end lost 0 bases, and 13 bases lay between the germline ends. The CDR3 spans 14 residues. Germline CDR1 reads SNHLY; CDR2 reads FYNNEI. The CDR3 nucleotides are TGTGCCAGCCGAGACAGCTACTTGAACACTGAAGCTTTCTTT. This gives the protein CASRDSYLNTEAFF. Based on the CDR3 plus reference TRBV2 and TRBJ1-1, the full variable domain is EPEVTQTPSHQVTQMGQEVILRCVPISNHLYFYWYRQILGQKVEFLVSFYNNEISEKSEIFDDQFSVERPDGSNFTLKIRSTKLEDSAMYFCASRDSYLNTEAFFGQGTRLTVV.

Relative to its sample, this clone is medium-sized. This chain uses TRBV6-6 with TRBJ2-3; the D gene could be TRBD1 or TRBD2 (5 bases each). The germline gives CDR1 MNHNY, CDR2 SVGAGI (reference sequence). The CDR3 spans 13 residues. DNA for the CDR3: TGTGCGGTCCGGGACCGAGGCACAGATACGCAGTATTTT. This encodes CAVRDRGTDTQYF.

The rearrangement links TRBV18 to TRBJ2-7; D unresolved. The V gene lost 5 bases and the J gene lost 1 base, with 12 bases spanning the gap. Germline CDR1 KGHSH, CDR2 LQKENI. The CDR3 contains 14 residues. CDR3 amino acids: CASSIAKWSYEQYF. Written as DNA, the CDR3 is TGTGCCAGCTCAATCGCAAAATGGTCCTACGAGCAGTACTTC.

The chain couples TRBV6-1 to TRBJ2-1; D uncertain. This CDR3 spans 12 amino acids. V lost 6 bases to trimming and J lost 9 bases, with 12 bases between them. CDR1 is MNHNS, CDR2 SASEGT, per germline. The CDR3 nucleotides are TGTGCCAGCAGATCCCTGTATGGTGAGCAGTTCTTC. It yields the protein CASRSLYGEQFF.

The CDR3 nucleotides are TGTGCCAGCAGCTTGGCCCAGCAGCCCCAGCATTTT. It is translated as CASSLAQQPQHF. J is TRBJ1-5 and V is TRBV5-8; no clear D gene. Trimming took off 0 bases at V and 7 bases at J, with 5 bases between the two ends. The CDR3 is 12 amino acids. Germline CDR1 reads SGHTS; CDR2 reads YDEGEE. Full variable domain (missing parts from reference TRBV5-8 and TRBJ1-5): EAGVTQSPTHLIKTRGQQATLRCSPISGHTSVYWYQQALGLGLQFLLWYDEGEERNRGNFPPRFSGRQFPNYSSELNVNALELEDSALYLCASSLAQQPQHFGDGTRLSIL.

The J gene is TRBJ2-5, the V gene TRBV2; 8 bases map to TRBD1. Germline trimming cut 5 bases from V and 2 bases from J; bases unmatched to any gene: 7. This CDR3 comprises 15 residues. Per the germline V gene, CDR1 is SNHLY and CDR2 is FYNNEI. In nucleotides, the CDR3 is TGTGCCAGCAGTATGGACAGGGTTCCTCAAGAGACCCAGTACTTC. It translates to CASSMDRVPQETQYF.

The rearrangement joins TRBV5-6 to TRBJ2-7; TRBD1 matches 9 bases. Germline V gives CDR1 SGHDT, CDR2 YYEEEE. The J segment lost 3 bases and the V segment lost 4 bases, leaving 5 bases of the junction unmatched. The CDR3 has 14 amino acids. The CDR3 loop reads CASSVGQGDYEQYF. The DNA of the CDR3 is TGTGCCAGCAGCGTGGGACAGGGAGACTACGAGCAGTACTTC.